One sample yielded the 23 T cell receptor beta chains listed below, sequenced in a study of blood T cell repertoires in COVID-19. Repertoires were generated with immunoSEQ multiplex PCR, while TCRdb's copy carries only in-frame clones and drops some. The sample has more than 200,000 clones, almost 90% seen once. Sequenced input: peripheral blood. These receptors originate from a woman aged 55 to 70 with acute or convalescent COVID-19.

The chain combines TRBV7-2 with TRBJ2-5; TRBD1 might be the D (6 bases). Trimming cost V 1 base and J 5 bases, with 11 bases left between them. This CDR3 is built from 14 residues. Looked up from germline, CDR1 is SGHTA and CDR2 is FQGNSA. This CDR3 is CASSLGGRGETQYF. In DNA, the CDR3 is TGTGCCAGCAGCTTAGGTGGTAGGGGGGAGACCCAGTACTTC.

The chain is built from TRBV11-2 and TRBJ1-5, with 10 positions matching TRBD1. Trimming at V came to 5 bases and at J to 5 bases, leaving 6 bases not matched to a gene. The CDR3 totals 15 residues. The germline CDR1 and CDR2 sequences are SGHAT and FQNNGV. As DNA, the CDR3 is TGTGCCAGCAGCGCGACAGGGGGCAGGGATCAGCCCCAGCATTTT. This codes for CASSATGGRDQPQHF.

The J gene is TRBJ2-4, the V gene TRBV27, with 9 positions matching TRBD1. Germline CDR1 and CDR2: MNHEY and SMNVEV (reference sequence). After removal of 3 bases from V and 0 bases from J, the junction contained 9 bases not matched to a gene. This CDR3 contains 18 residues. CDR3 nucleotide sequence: TGTGCCAGCAGTTTGCCGAAACAGGGGGCCCAAGCCAAAAACATTCAGTACTTC. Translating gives CASSLPKQGAQAKNIQYF.

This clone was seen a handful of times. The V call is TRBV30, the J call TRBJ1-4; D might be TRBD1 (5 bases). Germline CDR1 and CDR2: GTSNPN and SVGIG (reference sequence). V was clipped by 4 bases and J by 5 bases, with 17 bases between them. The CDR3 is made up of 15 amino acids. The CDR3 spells CAWNGHLSLNEKLFF. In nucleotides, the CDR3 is TGTGCCTGGAACGGACATTTATCCCTCAATGAAAAACTGTTTTTT.

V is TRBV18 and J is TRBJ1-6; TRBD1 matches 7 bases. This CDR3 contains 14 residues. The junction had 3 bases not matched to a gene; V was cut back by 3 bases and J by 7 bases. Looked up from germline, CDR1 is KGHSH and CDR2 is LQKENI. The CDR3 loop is CASSPTGWNSPLHF. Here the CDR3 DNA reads TGTGCCAGCTCACCGACAGGGTGGAATTCACCCCTCCACTTT.

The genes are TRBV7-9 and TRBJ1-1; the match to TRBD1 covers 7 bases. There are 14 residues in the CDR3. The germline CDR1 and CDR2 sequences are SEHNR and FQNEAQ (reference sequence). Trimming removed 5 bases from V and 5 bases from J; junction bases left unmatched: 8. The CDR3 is CASSQRQGGTEAFF. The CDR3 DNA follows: TGTGCCAGCAGCCAACGACAGGGAGGTACTGAAGCTTTCTTT.

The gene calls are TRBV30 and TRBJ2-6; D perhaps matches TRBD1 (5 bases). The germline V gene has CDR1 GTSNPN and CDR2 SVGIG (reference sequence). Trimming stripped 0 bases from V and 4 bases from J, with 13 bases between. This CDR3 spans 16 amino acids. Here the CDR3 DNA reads TGTGCCTGGAGTGTGCAGGGAAGTTGGGGGGCCAACGTCCTGACTTTC. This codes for CAWSVQGSWGANVLTF.

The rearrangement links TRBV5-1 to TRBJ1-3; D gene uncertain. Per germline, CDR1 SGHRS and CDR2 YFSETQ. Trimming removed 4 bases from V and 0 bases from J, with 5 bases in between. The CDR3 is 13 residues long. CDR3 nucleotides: TGCGCCAGCAGCCAGGACTCTGGAAACACCATATATTTT. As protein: CASSQDSGNTIYF.

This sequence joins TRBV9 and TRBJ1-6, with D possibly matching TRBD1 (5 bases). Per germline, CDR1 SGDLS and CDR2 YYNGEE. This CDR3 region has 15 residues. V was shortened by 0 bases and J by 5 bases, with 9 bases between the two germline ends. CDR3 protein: CASSVGGRDNSPLHF. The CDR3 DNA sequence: TGTGCCAGCAGCGTAGGCGGCAGGGATAATTCACCCCTCCACTTT.

CDR3 sequence: CASSPGTGRGTTGELFF. In DNA form, the CDR3 reads TGTGCCAGCAGCCCCGGGACGGGGCGGGGGACCACCGGGGAGCTGTTTTTT. This chain uses TRBV5-4 with TRBJ2-2; 7 nucleotides agree with TRBD2. The CDR3 extends over 17 amino acids. CDR1 is SGHNT, CDR2 YYREEE, per germline (reference sequence). With 4 bases clipped from V and 4 bases from J, the junction kept 13 bases outside the gene matches. Full variable domain (rest looked up from reference TRBV5-4 and TRBJ2-2): ETGVTQSPTHLIKTRGQQVTLRCSSQSGHNTVSWYQQALGQGPQFIFQYYREEENGRGNFPPRFSGLQFPNYSSELNVNALELDDSALYLCASSPGTGRGTTGELFFGEGSRLTVL.

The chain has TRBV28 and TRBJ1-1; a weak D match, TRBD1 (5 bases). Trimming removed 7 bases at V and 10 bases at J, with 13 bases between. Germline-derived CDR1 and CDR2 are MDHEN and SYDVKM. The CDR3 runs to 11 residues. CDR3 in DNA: TGTGCCAGCACCTGGGGGGAGGGAGCTTTCTTT. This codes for CASTWGEGAFF.

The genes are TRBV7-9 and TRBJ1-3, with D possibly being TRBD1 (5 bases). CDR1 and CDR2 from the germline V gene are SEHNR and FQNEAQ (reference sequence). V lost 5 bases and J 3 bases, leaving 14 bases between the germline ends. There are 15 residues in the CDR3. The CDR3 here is CASSVGPGYGNTIYF. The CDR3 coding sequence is TGTGCCAGCAGCGTCGGCCCAGGGTATGGAAACACCATATATTTT.

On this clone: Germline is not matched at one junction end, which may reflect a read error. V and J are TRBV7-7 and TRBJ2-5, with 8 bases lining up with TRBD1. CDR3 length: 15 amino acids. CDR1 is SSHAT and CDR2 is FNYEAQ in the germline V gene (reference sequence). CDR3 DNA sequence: TGTGCTAGCAGCTTAGCTACAGGGGGAACGGAGACCCAGTACTTC. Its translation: CASSLATGGTETQYF.

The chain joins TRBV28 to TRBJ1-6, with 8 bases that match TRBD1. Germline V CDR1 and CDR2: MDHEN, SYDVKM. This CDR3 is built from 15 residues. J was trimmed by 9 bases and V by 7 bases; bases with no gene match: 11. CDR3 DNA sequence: TGTGCCAGCAAACAGGGGGGAGGCGGGGGTTCACCCCTCCACTTT. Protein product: CASKQGGGGGSPLHF.

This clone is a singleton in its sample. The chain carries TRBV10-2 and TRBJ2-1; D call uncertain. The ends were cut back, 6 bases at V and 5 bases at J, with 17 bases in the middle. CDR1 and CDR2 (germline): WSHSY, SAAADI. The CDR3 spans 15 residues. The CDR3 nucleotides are TGCGCCAGCAGGGAATCGGGTCCACGGGACAATGAGCAGTTCTTC. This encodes CASRESGPRDNEQFF.

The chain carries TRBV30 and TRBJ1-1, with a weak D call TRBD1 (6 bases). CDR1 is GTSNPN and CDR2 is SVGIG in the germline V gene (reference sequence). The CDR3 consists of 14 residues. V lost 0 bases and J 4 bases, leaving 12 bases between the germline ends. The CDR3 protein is CAWSVGGASTEAFF. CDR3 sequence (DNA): TGTGCCTGGAGTGTAGGGGGGGCCTCCACTGAAGCTTTCTTT. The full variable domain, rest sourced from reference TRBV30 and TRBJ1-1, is SQTIHQWPATLVQPVGSPLSLECTVEGTSNPNLYWYRQAAGRGLQLLFYSVGIGQISSEVPQNLSASRPQDRQFILSSKKLLLSDSGFYLCAWSVGGASTEAFFGQGTRLTVV.

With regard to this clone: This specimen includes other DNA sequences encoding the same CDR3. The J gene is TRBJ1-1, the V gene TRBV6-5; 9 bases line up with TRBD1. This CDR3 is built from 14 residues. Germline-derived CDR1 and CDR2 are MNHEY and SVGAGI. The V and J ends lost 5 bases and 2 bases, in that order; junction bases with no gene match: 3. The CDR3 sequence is CASSRTGANTEAFF. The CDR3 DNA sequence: TGTGCCAGCAGTCGGACAGGGGCTAACACTGAAGCTTTCTTT.

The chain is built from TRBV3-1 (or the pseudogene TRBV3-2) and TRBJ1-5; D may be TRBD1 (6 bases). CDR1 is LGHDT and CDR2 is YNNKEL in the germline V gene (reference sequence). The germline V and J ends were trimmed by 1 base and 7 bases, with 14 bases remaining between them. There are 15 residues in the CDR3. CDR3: CASSQGETGQQPQHF. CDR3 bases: TGTGCCAGCAGCCAAGGCGAGACAGGTCAGCAGCCCCAGCATTTT.

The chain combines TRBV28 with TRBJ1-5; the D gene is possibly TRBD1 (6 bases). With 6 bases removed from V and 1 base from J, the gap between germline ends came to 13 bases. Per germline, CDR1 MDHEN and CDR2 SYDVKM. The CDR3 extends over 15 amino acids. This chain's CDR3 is CASRAPRGSNQPQHF. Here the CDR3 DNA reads TGTGCCAGCAGAGCCCCCAGGGGAAGCAATCAGCCCCAGCATTTT.

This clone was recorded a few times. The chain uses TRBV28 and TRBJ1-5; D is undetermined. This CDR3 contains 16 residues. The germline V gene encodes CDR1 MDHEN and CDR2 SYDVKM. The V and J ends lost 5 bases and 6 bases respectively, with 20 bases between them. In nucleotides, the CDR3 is TGTGCCAGCAGTCCCGCGGGGTCCGTGATGGGTCAGCCCCAGCATTTT. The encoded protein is CASSPAGSVMGQPQHF. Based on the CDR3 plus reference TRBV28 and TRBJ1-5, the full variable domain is DVKVTQSSRYLVKRTGEKVFLECVQDMDHENMFWYRQDPGLGLRLIYFSYDVKMKEKGDIPEGYSVSREKKERFSLILESASTNQTSMYLCASSPAGSVMGQPQHFGDGTRLSIL.

The CDR3: CATSVTAYNEQFF. CDR3 bases: TGTGCCACCAGTGTTACGGCCTACAATGAGCAGTTCTTC. The V and J genes are TRBV24-1 and TRBJ2-1; unclear D gene. The germline V and J ends were trimmed by 5 bases and 2 bases, with 6 bases remaining between them. Per germline, CDR1 KGHDR and CDR2 SFDVKD. CDR3 length: 13 residues.

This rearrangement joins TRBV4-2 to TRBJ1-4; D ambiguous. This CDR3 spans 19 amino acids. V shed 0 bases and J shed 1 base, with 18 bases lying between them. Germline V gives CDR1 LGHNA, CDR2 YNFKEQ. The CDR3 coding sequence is TGTGCCAGCAGCCAAGATCTGGGCGAACAAGTGGAAACTAATGAAAAACTGTTTTTT. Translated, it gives CASSQDLGEQVETNEKLFF.

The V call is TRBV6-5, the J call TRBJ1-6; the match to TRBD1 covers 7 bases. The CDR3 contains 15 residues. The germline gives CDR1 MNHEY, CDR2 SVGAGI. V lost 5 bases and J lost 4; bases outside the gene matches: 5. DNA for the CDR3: TGTGCCAGCAGTACAGGGACAGAATATAATTCACCCCTCCACTTT. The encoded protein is CASSTGTEYNSPLHF.